The sample holds one count of the clone carrying this T cell receptor (beta chain). The data stem from a study of control samples from healthy donors and cancer patients. V lost 2 bases and J 3 bases, leaving 5 bases between the germline ends. Per germline, CDR1 SEHNR and CDR2 FQNEAQ (reference sequence). This CDR3 has 12 residues. Data came from immunoSEQ multiplex PCR; TCRdb stores just in-frame clones and leaves some out. The sample gives about 95,000 clones, 85% of which show up once; around a fifth is in the top ten. The sequence was collected from a man younger than 40 in good health. Sequencing was done on a sample of blood. The J gene is TRBJ2-7, the V gene TRBV7-9; D remains unclear. CDR3 region: CASSLSGYEQYF. Here the CDR3 DNA reads TGTGCCAGCAGCTTATCTGGCTACGAGCAGTACTTC.